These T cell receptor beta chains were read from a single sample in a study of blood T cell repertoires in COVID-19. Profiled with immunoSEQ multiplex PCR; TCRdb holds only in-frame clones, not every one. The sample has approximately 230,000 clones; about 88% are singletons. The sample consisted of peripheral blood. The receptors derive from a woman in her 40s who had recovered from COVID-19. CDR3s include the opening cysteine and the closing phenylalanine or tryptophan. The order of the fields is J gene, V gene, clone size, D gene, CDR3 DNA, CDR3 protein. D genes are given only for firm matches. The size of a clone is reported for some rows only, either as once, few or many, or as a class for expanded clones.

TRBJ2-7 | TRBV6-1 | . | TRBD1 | TGTGCCAGCAGTGAATGGGGGACAGGGCTTCTCGAGCAGTACTTC | CASSEWGTGLLEQYF
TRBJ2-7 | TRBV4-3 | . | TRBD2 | TGCGCCAGCAGCCAAGATTCTAGCGGGAGAAGCGAGCAGTACTTC | CASSQDSSGRSEQYF
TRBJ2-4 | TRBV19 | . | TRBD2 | TGTGCCACTCGCATAGCGGGAGAAAACATTCAGTACTTC | CATRIAGENIQYF
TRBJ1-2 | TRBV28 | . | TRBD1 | TGTGCCAGCAGTTCCCGGGACAGGGGAGGCGGCTACACCTTC | CASSSRDRGGGYTF
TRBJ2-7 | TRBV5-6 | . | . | TGTGCCAGCAGTTATTTGGTCCAGGGTTGGCTCTACGAGCAGTACTTC | CASSYLVQGWLYEQYF
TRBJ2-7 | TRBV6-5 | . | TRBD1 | TGTGCCAGCAGCTCCGGGACAGGGTTCTACGAGCAGTACTTC | CASSSGTGFYEQYF
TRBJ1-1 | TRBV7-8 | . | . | TGTGCCAGCAGCTTAGACCGGGGTAGAAGGACTGAAGCTTTCTTT | CASSLDRGRRTEAFF
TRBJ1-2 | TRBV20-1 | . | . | TGCAGTGCTAGTCCAGGGATATACTATGGCTACACCTTC | CSASPGIYYGYTF
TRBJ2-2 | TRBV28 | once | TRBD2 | TGTGCCAGCAGTGCGGGGGGCCGGGGCGGGGAGCTGTTTTTT | CASSAGGRGGELFF
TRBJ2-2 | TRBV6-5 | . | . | TGTGCCAGCAGACAGAGCACCGGGGAGCTGTTTTTT | CASRQSTGELFF
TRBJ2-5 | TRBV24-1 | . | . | TGTGCCACTCAGGGTTTGGGACAAGAGACCCAGTACTTC | CATQGLGQETQYF
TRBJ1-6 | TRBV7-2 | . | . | TGTGCCAGCAGCTCCCGTAATTCACCCCTCCACTTT | CASSSRNSPLHF
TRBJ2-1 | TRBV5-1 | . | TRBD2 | TGCGCCAGCAGCTTGGGGCTAGCGGGGGCGGATGAGCAGTTCTTC | CASSLGLAGADEQFF
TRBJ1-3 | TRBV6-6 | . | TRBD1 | TGTGCCAGCAGCCACAGGGGGAGCTCTGGAAACACCATATATTTT | CASSHRGSSGNTIYF
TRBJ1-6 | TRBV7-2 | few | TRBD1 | TGTGCCAGCAGTTCCGACAGGGGGAATACTTCACCCCTCCACTTT | CASSSDRGNTSPLHF
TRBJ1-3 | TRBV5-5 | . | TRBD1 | TGTGCCAGCAGCTTGAGTATGGGGACAGGGTCTGGAAACACCATATATTTT | CASSLSMGTGSGNTIYF
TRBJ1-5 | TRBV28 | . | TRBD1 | TGTGCCAGCAGTTCGACAGGGCCTCAGCCCCAGCATTTT | CASSSTGPQPQHF
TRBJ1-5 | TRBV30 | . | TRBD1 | TGTGCCTGGAGTGGAGGGGGCTTTAGCAATCAGCCCCAGCATTTT | CAWSGGGFSNQPQHF
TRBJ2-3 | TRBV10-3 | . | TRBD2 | TGTGCCATCAGTGACAGCGGGAGACGGAGGACAGATACGCAGTATTTT | CAISDSGRRRTDTQYF
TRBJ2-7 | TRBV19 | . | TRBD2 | TGTGCCAGTAGTATTGCTAGCGGGGGACTCTACGAGCAGTACTTC | CASSIASGGLYEQYF
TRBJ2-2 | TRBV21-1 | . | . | TGTGCCAGCAGCAAAGCGCGGGACGCCGGGGAGCTGTTTTTT | CASSKARDAGELFF
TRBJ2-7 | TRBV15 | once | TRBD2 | TGTGCCACCAGCAGAGATCGTGGGACTAGTCTGCACGAGCAGTACTTC | CATSRDRGTSLHEQYF
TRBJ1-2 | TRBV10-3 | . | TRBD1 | TGTGCCATCAGTGGACAGGGGACCAAAGCTAACTATGGCTACACCTTC | CAISGQGTKANYGYTF
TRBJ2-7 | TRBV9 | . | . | TGTGCCAGCAGCGTATTACCAGATACAGTCTACGAGCAGTACTTC | CASSVLPDTVYEQYF
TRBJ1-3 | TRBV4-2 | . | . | TGTGCCAGCAGCCTCCATGGACAGACGACGGGGACACCAAATTTT | CASSLHGQTTGTPNF
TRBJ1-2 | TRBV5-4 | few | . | TGTGCCAGCAGCTTGGGTTGGGCAGGGAACTATGGCTACACCTTC | CASSLGWAGNYGYTF
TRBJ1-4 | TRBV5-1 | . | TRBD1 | TGCGCCAGCAGACCCCTAGGCAGGGGGCATGGTAATGAAAAACTGTTTTTT | CASRPLGRGHGNEKLFF
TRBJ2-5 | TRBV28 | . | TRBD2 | TGTGCCAGCAGGGGGGGGTCCCAGTACTTC | CASRGGSQYF
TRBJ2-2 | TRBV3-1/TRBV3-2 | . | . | TGTGCCAGCAGCCCCAATACAGGGCGCACCGGGGAGCTGTTTTTT | CASSPNTGRTGELFF
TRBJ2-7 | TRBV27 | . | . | TGTGCCAGCAGCCTATACGAGCAGTACTTC | CASSLYEQYF
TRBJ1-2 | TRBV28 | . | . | TGTGCCAGCAGCCCCCCGACAGTCTATGGCTACACCTTC | CASSPPTVYGYTF
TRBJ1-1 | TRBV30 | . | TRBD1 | TGTGCCTGGAGTGTAAGGGGGCAATCTGAAGCTTTCTTT | CAWSVRGQSEAFF
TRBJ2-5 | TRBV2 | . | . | TGTGCCAGCAGGACACCAAATTTAGAGACCCAGTACTTC | CASRTPNLETQYF
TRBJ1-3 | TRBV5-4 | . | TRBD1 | TGTGCCAGCAGCTTGGGGATTGGACAGGGCGACACCATATATTTT | CASSLGIGQGDTIYF
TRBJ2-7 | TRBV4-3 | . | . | TGCGCCAGCAGCCAAGTTCAGGGCTTGGTCTACGAGCAGTACTTC | CASSQVQGLVYEQYF